Following are 25 T cell receptor beta chains from one sample sequenced in a study of identical twins. TCRdb reanalysed the 5' RACE reads using MiXCR and keeps one entry per CDR3 protein. Of some 900,000 distinct CDR3 sequences in the sample, around 12% were seen once. The same data also contributed to another study, on yellow fever vaccine responses in identical twins.

Specimen: PBMCs. All receptors derive from a woman under 30 in good health.

This chain links TRBV6-4 with TRBJ2-2; D may correspond to TRBD1 or TRBD2 (6 bases each). Per the germline V gene, CDR1 is MRHNA and CDR2 is SNTAGT. Trimming took off 3 bases at V and 4 bases at J, with 12 bases between the two ends. The CDR3 runs to 15 residues. The CDR3 sequence is CASSEDGGSTGELFF. CDR3 in DNA: TGTGCCAGCAGTGAAGACGGGGGCTCCACCGGGGAGCTGTTTTTT.

Comments on this clonotype: This may come from a read error, since a much larger clone is one base off. The chain joins TRBV2 to TRBJ2-5, with TRBD1 identical over 10 bases. CDR3 length: 13 residues. V shed 6 bases and J 5 bases; nucleotides not matched to a gene: 3. CDR1 SNHLY and CDR2 FYNNEI come from the germline V gene. CDR3 nucleotide sequence: TGTGCCAGCAGGACAGGGGGCGTGGAGACCCAGTACTTC. Translated, it gives CASRTGGVETQYF.

This clonotype was recorded a few times. The J gene is TRBJ2-1, the V gene TRBV12-3 or TRBV12-4, with 9 nucleotides matching TRBD1. J was trimmed by 3 bases and V by 5 bases; bases with no gene match: 5. The CDR3 totals 15 residues. CDR3 in amino acids: CASSPTGGFYNEQFF. The CDR3 nucleotides are TGTGCCAGCAGTCCCACAGGGGGCTTCTACAATGAGCAGTTCTTC.

The V call is TRBV10-3, the J call TRBJ2-7, with D possibly matching TRBD2 (6 bases). Trimming removed 11 bases at V and 0 bases at J, with 20 bases between. Germline V gene sequence: CDR1 ENHRY, CDR2 SYGVKD. The CDR3 runs to 15 residues. The CDR3 DNA is TGTGCCCCCCCCCACGGGGGACGCCGCTCCTACGAGCAGTACGTC. Amino acid sequence: CAPPHGGRRSYEQYV.

The chain carries TRBV25-1 and TRBJ2-1, with D perhaps matching TRBD1 or TRBD2 (5 bases each). There are 16 residues in the CDR3. Deletions cut 3 bases from V and 10 bases from J, with 22 bases between. CDR1 and CDR2 (germline): MGHDK, SYGVNS. CDR3 protein: CASSDTSFYGTREQFF. Here the CDR3 DNA reads TGTGCCAGCAGTGACACTTCTTTTTACGGGACGCGGGAGCAGTTCTTC.

The chain uses TRBV11-3 and TRBJ1-1, with 8 positions matching TRBD1. With V trimmed by 2 bases and J by 1 base, 3 bases remained unmatched. Germline V gene lookup returns CDR1 SGHNT and CDR2 YENEEA. The CDR3 has 15 residues. The CDR3 DNA reads TGTGCCAGCAGCTTATACCAGGGGGCGAACACTGAAGCTTTCTTT. It specifies CASSLYQGANTEAFF.

The chain couples TRBV5-1 to TRBJ2-1; tentatively, D is TRBD1 (6 bases). The CDR3 covers 16 residues. Germline V lookup: CDR1 SGHRS, CDR2 YFSETQ. Deletions cut 2 bases from V and 5 bases from J, with 17 bases between. The CDR3 region is CASSLRAGALDNEQFF. CDR3 in DNA: TGCGCCAGCAGCTTAAGGGCAGGGGCCCTGGACAATGAGCAGTTCTTC.

At least ten counts were recorded for this clonotype. This chain's CDR3 is CASSEGSATYNEQFF. CDR3 bases: TGTGCCAGCAGTGAAGGGTCGGCGACCTACAATGAGCAGTTCTTC. V is TRBV2 and J is TRBJ2-1; D not certain. Germline V gives CDR1 SNHLY, CDR2 FYNNEI. V lost 1 base and J lost 2, with 9 bases in between. The length of the CDR3 is 15 residues.

Ten or more counts support this clonotype. The chain is built from TRBV7-9 and TRBJ2-1; D unresolved. The germline gives CDR1 SEHNR, CDR2 FQNEAQ (reference sequence). The length of the CDR3 is 14 residues. Trimming left V 1 base short and J 9 bases short, with 13 bases between. CDR3: CASSLGRLVVEQFF. The CDR3 coding sequence is TGTGCCAGCAGCTTAGGACGCCTTGTAGTTGAGCAGTTCTTC.

The chain recombines TRBV19 with TRBJ1-2; unclear D gene. Trimming took off 3 bases at V and 1 base at J, with 12 bases between the two ends. CDR1 and CDR2 (germline): LNHDA, SQIVND (reference sequence). The CDR3 consists of 15 residues. CDR3 DNA sequence: TGTGCCAGTAGTATTTCAAGGACGGATAACTATGGCTACACCTTC. As protein: CASSISRTDNYGYTF. The variable domain in full, with the rest retrieved from reference TRBV19 and TRBJ1-2, is DGGITQSPKYLFRKEGQNVTLSCEQNLNHDAMYWYRQDPGQGLRLIYYSQIVNDFQKGDIAEGYSVSREKKESFPLTVTSAQKNPTAFYLCASSISRTDNYGYTFGSGTRLTVV.

Many counts were recorded for this clonotype. The rearrangement links TRBV5-1 to TRBJ1-5; no clear D. CDR3 length: 14 residues. Trimming stripped 5 bases from V and 6 bases from J, with 15 bases between. CDR1 and CDR2 from the germline V gene are SGHRS and YFSETQ. CDR3 bases: TGCGCCAGCAGAACCGGGATAGGCAGTCAGCCCCAGCATTTT. As protein: CASRTGIGSQPQHF.

V gene TRBV20-1 combines with J gene TRBJ2-1; 10 nucleotides agree with TRBD2. The CDR3 sequence is 16 residues long. CDR1 and CDR2 (germline): DFQATT, SNEGSKA (reference sequence). The V segment lost 1 base and the J segment 2 bases; nucleotides outside the gene matches: 5. CDR3 loop: CSARGFTSGTYNEQFF. The CDR3 region has the DNA TGCAGTGCTAGAGGCTTTACTAGCGGGACCTACAATGAGCAGTTCTTC.

This clonotype has only a few counts. The V gene is TRBV24-1, the J gene TRBJ2-1; 8 bases line up with TRBD1. The germline V gene encodes CDR1 KGHDR and CDR2 SFDVKD. J gave up 9 bases and V 3 bases, and 9 bases lay outside the gene matches. The CDR3 totals 15 residues. The CDR3 protein is CATSDPGTGLLEQFF. The DNA for the CDR3 is TGTGCCACCAGTGATCCGGGGACAGGCCTTCTTGAGCAGTTCTTC.

This clonotype was counted a few times. The CDR3 here is CATESVASGSVYTGELFF. In DNA, the CDR3 is TGTGCCACCGAATCGGTGGCTAGCGGGAGTGTGTACACCGGGGAGCTGTTTTTT. This chain connects TRBV10-3 to TRBJ2-2, with 10 nucleotides matching TRBD2. The germline CDR1 and CDR2 sequences are ENHRY and SYGVKD. There are 18 residues in the CDR3. V lost 10 bases and J lost 3; bases outside the gene matches: 17.

This clonotype was seen a handful of times. The chain uses TRBV4-1 and TRBJ2-2; 8 bases line up with TRBD2. Germline CDR1 is MGHRA and CDR2 is YSYEKL. V trimming: 7 bases; J trimming: 4 bases; junction bases outside the gene matches: 5. The CDR3 runs to 14 residues. CDR3 coding DNA: TGCGCCAGCACGGGAGGGCCTGGCACCGGGGAGCTGTTTTTT. Its translation is CASTGGPGTGELFF.

This chain uses TRBV15 with TRBJ2-1, with 11 bases fitting TRBD2. Germline CDR1 LNHNV, CDR2 YYDKDF (reference sequence). This CDR3 has 21 amino acids. The V gene end was trimmed by 0 bases and the J gene end by 9 bases; junction bases not matched to a gene: 22. The CDR3 region is CATSRDDIESVTSGSRIEQFF. CDR3 bases: TGTGCCACCAGCAGAGATGATATTGAGTCCGTTACTAGCGGGAGTAGAATTGAGCAGTTCTTC.

This clonotype came up a few times. The genes are TRBV6-4 and TRBJ1-6; D is possibly TRBD1 (5 bases). This CDR3 region has 15 residues. Germline-derived CDR1 and CDR2 are MRHNA and SNTAGT. The V end was cut by 6 bases, the J end by 5 bases, with 14 bases between. The CDR3 loop reads CASSAGPRDNSPLHF. Written as DNA, the CDR3 is TGTGCCAGCAGCGCGGGACCTCGGGATAATTCACCCCTCCACTTT.

A few counts support this clonotype. V usage is TRBV12-3 or TRBV12-4 and J usage is TRBJ2-1; D remains ambiguous. The V end was cut by 5 bases, the J end by 3 bases, with 8 bases between. The CDR3 runs to 13 residues. CDR3 residues: CASSRVSYNEQFF. The DNA for the CDR3 is TGTGCCAGCAGTCGGGTCAGCTACAATGAGCAGTTCTTC.

V gene TRBV6-2 or TRBV6-3 combines with J gene TRBJ2-5; 8 nucleotides match TRBD1. Germline-derived CDR1 and CDR2 are MNHEY and SVGEGT. CDR3 length: 21 residues. The J segment lost 3 bases and the V segment lost 2 bases, leaving 23 bases of the junction unmatched. CDR3 sequence: CASSYTTGTGRFRRAKETQYF. Here the CDR3 DNA reads TGTGCCAGCAGTTACACGACCGGGACAGGAAGGTTTCGTCGGGCCAAAGAGACCCAGTACTTC.

This chain joins TRBV5-5 and TRBJ2-3; D might be TRBD1 (6 bases). The CDR3 contains 15 residues. Trimming shortened V by 8 bases and J by 5 bases, and 21 bases separated the two germline ends. Germline CDR1 reads SGHKS; CDR2 reads YYEKEE (reference sequence). The CDR3 protein is CASNRGGVRGDTQYF. CDR3 nucleotides: TGTGCCAGTAACCGAGGGGGAGTCCGCGGAGATACGCAGTATTTT.

This clonotype was found a few times. The rearrangement links TRBV10-3 to TRBJ2-4, with 9 bases fitting TRBD1. Germline loops: CDR1 ENHRY, CDR2 SYGVKD. V gave up 0 bases and J gave up 7 bases; unmatched junction bases: 1. This CDR3 has 14 amino acids. DNA for the CDR3: TGTGCCATCAGTGAGTCGGACAGGGGCAACATTCAGTACTTC. As protein: CAISESDRGNIQYF.

The sample holds many counts of this clonotype. The rearrangement joins TRBV4-2 to TRBJ2-1; TRBD2 matches at 11 bases. Germline loops: CDR1 LGHNA, CDR2 YNFKEQ. V lost 0 bases, J lost 4 bases, and 5 bases stayed unmatched. CDR3 size: 17 residues. CDR3 residues: CASSQDFTSGSYNEQFF. In DNA form, the CDR3 reads TGTGCCAGCAGCCAAGATTTTACTAGCGGGAGTTACAATGAGCAGTTCTTC.

A few counts support this clonotype. The chain links TRBV7-3 to TRBJ2-1, with D maybe TRBD2 (7 bases). The CDR3 extends over 19 amino acids. V lost 5 bases and J 3 bases, leaving 26 bases between the germline ends. Looked up from germline, CDR1 is SGHTA and CDR2 is FQGTGA. The CDR3 region has the DNA TGTGCCAGCAGCCAACCACCCTCGGGGGGCGGGAGAGGCTACAATGAGCAGTTCTTC. Amino acid sequence: CASSQPPSGGGRGYNEQFF.

This clonotype has just a few counts. The chain combines TRBV10-3 with TRBJ2-5; D might be TRBD2 (6 bases). Germline CDR1 ENHRY, CDR2 SYGVKD. The CDR3 has 13 amino acids. V dropped 11 bases and J dropped 5 bases, with 18 bases sitting between them. CDR3 DNA sequence: TGTGCCGCCGGTAGCGGTTCTCGGGAGACCCAGTACTTC. Its protein product is CAAGSGSRETQYF.

This clonotype was counted only a few times. This chain links TRBV5-1 with TRBJ2-3; D may be TRBD1 or TRBD2 (6 bases each). V lost 5 bases and J lost 2, with 18 bases in between. The CDR3 consists of 16 residues. Per germline, CDR1 SGHRS and CDR2 YFSETQ. CDR3 DNA sequence: TGCGCCAGCAGTTCGGCGGAGGGGGGCCCCACAGATACGCAGTATTTT. This sequence encodes CASSSAEGGPTDTQYF.